The rows below give T cell receptor beta chains drawn from one sample of a study of T cells after yellow fever vaccination. TCRdb ran MiXCR on the 5' RACE reads and lists one entry per CDR3 protein. The sample records 300,000 to 400,000 distinct CDR3 sequences, around 8.1% being singletons. This specimen consisted of PBMCs, obtained roughly 47 days after the first yellow fever vaccination. These receptors all stem from a man younger than 35 who received the YFV17D yellow fever vaccine. The conserved cysteine and the conserved F or W are not part of the CDR3 here.

v_call: TRBV23-1; cdr3_length: 11; cdr3_aa: ASTPRGSETQY
v_call: TRBV6-1; cdr3_length: 13; cdr3_aa: ASRDRGGSTDTQY
v_call: TRBV4-1; cdr3_length: 12; cdr3_aa: ASSQVQGAGGYT
v_call: TRBV6-5; cdr3_length: 14; cdr3_aa: ASSYSTDRANTEAF
v_call: TRBV2; cdr3_length: 14; cdr3_aa: ASSEIPRVLNYGYT
v_call: TRBV20-1; cdr3_length: 13; cdr3_aa: SATIAGGTTDTQY
v_call: TRBV7-2; cdr3_length: 11; cdr3_aa: ASSLGLGGTQY
v_call: TRBV18; cdr3_length: 10; cdr3_aa: ASSQGLTEAF
v_call: TRBV4-1; cdr3_length: 15; cdr3_aa: ASSQDKGRPGRETQY
v_call: TRBV4-2; cdr3_length: 17; cdr3_aa: ASTPPSGTAYSGANVLT
v_call: TRBV7-9; cdr3_length: 13; cdr3_aa: ASSRSTVSTDTQY
v_call: TRBV5-1; cdr3_length: 11; cdr3_aa: ASGLIGGETQY
v_call: TRBV10-1; cdr3_length: 11; cdr3_aa: AGTGTGNTEAF
v_call: TRBV4-3; cdr3_length: 13; cdr3_aa: ASSQGQQGGETQY
v_call: TRBV15; cdr3_length: 12; cdr3_aa: ATSRTGGQEKLF
v_call: TRBV4-3; cdr3_length: 14; cdr3_aa: ASSQDLGLAGGEQF
v_call: TRBV5-1; cdr3_length: 14; cdr3_aa: ASSLAPQGSNQPQH
v_call: TRBV9; cdr3_length: 13; cdr3_aa: ASSPTGQGYQPQH
v_call: TRBV5-1; cdr3_length: 14; cdr3_aa: ASSYGGLAGTGELF
v_call: TRBV4-1; cdr3_length: 12; cdr3_aa: ASSHPQTGQEQY
v_call: TRBV12-3/TRBV12-4; cdr3_length: 11; cdr3_aa: ASSFQVYYGYT
v_call: TRBV7-2; cdr3_length: 11; cdr3_aa: ASNLRVNSPLH
v_call: TRBV2; cdr3_length: 12; cdr3_aa: ASSATGDVYGYT
v_call: TRBV7-2; cdr3_length: 13; cdr3_aa: ASSPPGLRNNEQF
v_call: TRBV6-1; cdr3_length: 11; cdr3_aa: ASSKGRGYGYT
v_call: TRBV6-1; cdr3_length: 15; cdr3_aa: ASTEGQGEGLYNEQF
v_call: TRBV19; cdr3_length: 11; cdr3_aa: ASSPDGSYGYT
v_call: TRBV7-2; cdr3_length: 15; cdr3_aa: ASSRLGIAGATETQY
v_call: TRBV29-1; cdr3_length: 11; cdr3_aa: SVEFQGTYEQY
v_call: TRBV12-3/TRBV12-4; cdr3_length: 13; cdr3_aa: ASSPEFDGNTEAF
v_call: TRBV20-1; cdr3_length: 15; cdr3_aa: SARLPGLYEDQETQY
v_call: TRBV12-3/TRBV12-4; cdr3_length: 9; cdr3_aa: ASSLGQGKF
v_call: TRBV5-1; cdr3_length: 12; cdr3_aa: ASSTSSGAYGYT
v_call: TRBV12-3/TRBV12-4; cdr3_length: 13; cdr3_aa: ASRPGQGLNYGYT
v_call: TRBV18; cdr3_length: 12; cdr3_aa: ASSPGAAKNIQY
v_call: TRBV4-3; cdr3_length: 12; cdr3_aa: ASSPWGGQDTQY
v_call: TRBV9; cdr3_length: 14; cdr3_aa: ASSSHAGQGETEAF
v_call: TRBV5-1; cdr3_length: 12; cdr3_aa: ASSLFPTNEKLF
v_call: TRBV20-1; cdr3_length: 13; cdr3_aa: SAPPRAGNTGELF
v_call: TRBV28; cdr3_length: 16; cdr3_aa: ASSFFRGSRATNEKLF
v_call: TRBV12-3/TRBV12-4; cdr3_length: 12; cdr3_aa: AGTIGAGNYGYT
v_call: TRBV12-3/TRBV12-4; cdr3_length: 12; cdr3_aa: ASSHRASGNTIY
v_call: TRBV5-1; cdr3_length: 11; cdr3_aa: ASSLDPSETQY
v_call: TRBV15; cdr3_length: 14; cdr3_aa: ATSRVEGYSTDTQY
v_call: TRBV20-1; cdr3_length: 14; cdr3_aa: SAVGQGGSLGEKLF
v_call: TRBV24-1; cdr3_length: 14; cdr3_aa: ATSDYGGVGYNEQF
v_call: TRBV7-6; cdr3_length: 13; cdr3_aa: ASSPAAGGLNEQF
v_call: TRBV5-6; cdr3_length: 9; cdr3_aa: ASSLSGELF
v_call: TRBV6-2/TRBV6-3; cdr3_length: 9; cdr3_aa: ASSDWYEQF
v_call: TRBV20-1; cdr3_length: 12; cdr3_aa: SAAGSYSNQPQH
v_call: TRBV20-1; cdr3_length: 11; cdr3_aa: SARRGPWDEQF
v_call: TRBV10-3; cdr3_length: 13; cdr3_aa: AISGDRLSYNKQF
v_call: TRBV12-3/TRBV12-4; cdr3_length: 11; cdr3_aa: ASSWTGGREAF
v_call: TRBV29-1; cdr3_length: 13; cdr3_aa: SVEVQSGKDYEQY
v_call: TRBV25-1; cdr3_length: 13; cdr3_aa: ASSALGDARHEQF